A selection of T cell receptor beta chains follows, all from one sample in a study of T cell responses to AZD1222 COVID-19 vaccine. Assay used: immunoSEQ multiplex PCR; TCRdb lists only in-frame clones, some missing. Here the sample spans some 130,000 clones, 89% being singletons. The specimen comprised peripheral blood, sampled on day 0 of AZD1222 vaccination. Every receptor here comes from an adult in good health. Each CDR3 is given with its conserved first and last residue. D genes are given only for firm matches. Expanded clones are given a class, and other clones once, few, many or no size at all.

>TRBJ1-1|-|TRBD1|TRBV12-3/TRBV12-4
TGTGCCAGCAGCCTCCAGGGGGACACTGAAGCTTTCTTT
CASSLQGDTEAFF
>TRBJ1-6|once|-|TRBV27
TGTGCCAGCAGCCCCCTGGAGGGCCGCTCACCCCTCCACTTT
CASSPLEGRSPLHF
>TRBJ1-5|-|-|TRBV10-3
TGTGCCACTGCGACAGTTAACCAGCCCCAGCATTTT
CATATVNQPQHF
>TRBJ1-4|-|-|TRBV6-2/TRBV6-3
TGTGCCAGCACCCCGACAGATACTAATGAAAAACTGTTTTTT
CASTPTDTNEKLFF
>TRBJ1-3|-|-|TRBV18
TGTGCCAGCTCAATGCTCTCCAGGGCCCCCTCTGGAAACACCATATATTTT
CASSMLSRAPSGNTIYF
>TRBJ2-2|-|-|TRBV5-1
TGCGCCAGCAGCTTAACGTACACCGGGGAGCTGTTTTTT
CASSLTYTGELFF
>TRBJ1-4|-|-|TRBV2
TGTGCCAGCAGTGCGGGACGGGGTAATGAAAAACTGTTTTTT
CASSAGRGNEKLFF
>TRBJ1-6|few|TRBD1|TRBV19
TGTGCCAGTAGCGACAGGGGTCAGACACCCCTCCACTTT
CASSDRGQTPLHF
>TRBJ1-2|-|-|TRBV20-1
TGCAGTGCGAAAAGTAACTATGGCTACACCTTC
CSAKSNYGYTF
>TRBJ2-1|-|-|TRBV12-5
TGTGCTAGTGGTTTGTTGAGAGAGCAGTTCTTC
CASGLLREQFF
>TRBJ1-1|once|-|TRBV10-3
TGTGCCATTATGAAGGCTGCTAGTGACAGTGAAGCTTTCTTT
CAIMKAASDSEAFF
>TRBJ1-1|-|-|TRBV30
TGTGCCTGGAGTATTGGGGGTGACACTGAAGCTTTCTTT
CAWSIGGDTEAFF
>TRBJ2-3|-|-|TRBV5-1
TGCGCCAGCAGCTTGGGTCCGGGGGATACGCAGTATTTT
CASSLGPGDTQYF
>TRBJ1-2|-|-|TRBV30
TGTGCCTGGGTCCCGGACAGAGATGGCTACACCTTC
CAWVPDRDGYTF
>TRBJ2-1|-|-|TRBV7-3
TGTGCCAGCAGCCGCGCTGGAAATGAGCAGTTCTTC
CASSRAGNEQFF
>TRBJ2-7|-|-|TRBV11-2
TGTGCCAGCAGCTTAGGCGCGGGACAGCTCCGGTACTTC
CASSLGAGQLRYF
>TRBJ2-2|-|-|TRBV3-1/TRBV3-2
TGTGCCAGCAGCGTCAGGGGACTGGCAACCGGGGAGCTGTTTTTT
CASSVRGLATGELFF
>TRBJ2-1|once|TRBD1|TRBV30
TGTGCCTGGAGTGTAGGGGACAGGGTAGGCAATGAGCAGTTCTTC
CAWSVGDRVGNEQFF
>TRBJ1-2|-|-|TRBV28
TGTGCCAGCAGTTTACCCTCGGGGGTAGGGGGCTACACCTTC
CASSLPSGVGGYTF
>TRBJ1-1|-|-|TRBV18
TGTGCCAGCTCACTGACGCAGTCCGCTGAAGCTTTCTTT
CASSLTQSAEAFF
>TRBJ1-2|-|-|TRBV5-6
TGTGCCAGCACACACCAAAAGCCGGGACTGCAGAACTATGGCTACACCTTC
CASTHQKPGLQNYGYTF
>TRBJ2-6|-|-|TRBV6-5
TGTGCCAGCACCGACAGGTTCTCTGGGGCCAACGTCCTGACTTTC
CASTDRFSGANVLTF
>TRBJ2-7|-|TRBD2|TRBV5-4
TGTGCCAGCAGCCGGACTAGCGGGGGGTGGTACGAGCAGTACTTC
CASSRTSGGWYEQYF
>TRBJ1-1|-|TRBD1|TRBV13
TGTGCCAGCAGCCCTCGACCCGGGACAGGGGGGGTAGCGGACACTGAAGCTTTCTTT
CASSPRPGTGGVADTEAFF
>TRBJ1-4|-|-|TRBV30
TGTGCCTGGAGTACCGGGGCAGCAATTAATGAAAAACTGTTTTTT
CAWSTGAAINEKLFF
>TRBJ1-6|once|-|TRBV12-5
TGTGCTAGTGGTTTGGCGGGGGGCGGTTCACCCCTCCACTTT
CASGLAGGGSPLHF
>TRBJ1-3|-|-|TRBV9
TGTGCCAGCAGCGTAGCTGTAGGGAGCTCTGGAAACACCATATATTTT
CASSVAVGSSGNTIYF
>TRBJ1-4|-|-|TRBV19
TGTGCCAGTAGTATAACTATGAATAATGAAAAACTGTTTTTT
CASSITMNNEKLFF
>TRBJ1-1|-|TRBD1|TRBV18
TGTGCCAGCTCACGCGACAGGGACACTGAAGCTTTCTTT
CASSRDRDTEAFF
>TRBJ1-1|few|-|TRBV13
TGTGCCAGCAGCTTAGAATCCCGGGCCATTGGGGCTGAAGCTTTCTTT
CASSLESRAIGAEAFF
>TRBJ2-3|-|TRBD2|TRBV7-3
TGTGCCAGCAGCTTGGCCTTGACTAGCGGGGGCCCTATACGCACAGATACGCAGTATTTT
CASSLALTSGGPIRTDTQYF
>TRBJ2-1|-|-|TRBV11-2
TGTGCCAGCAGCTTATCTCGAATGGGGGTAGAAGGGTTCTTC
CASSLSRMGVEGFF